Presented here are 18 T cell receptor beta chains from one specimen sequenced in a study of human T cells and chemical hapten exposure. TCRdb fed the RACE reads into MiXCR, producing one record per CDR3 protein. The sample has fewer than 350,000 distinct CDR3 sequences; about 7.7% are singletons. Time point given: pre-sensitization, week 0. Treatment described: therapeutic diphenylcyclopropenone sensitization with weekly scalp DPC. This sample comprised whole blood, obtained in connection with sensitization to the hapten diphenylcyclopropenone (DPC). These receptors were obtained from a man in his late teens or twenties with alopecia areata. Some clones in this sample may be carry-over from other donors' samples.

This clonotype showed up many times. CDR3 sequence reads: CASSETGPNTGELFF. The CDR3 coding sequence is TGTGCCAGCAGTGAGACAGGGCCTAACACCGGGGAGCTGTTTTTT. The genes are TRBV12-3 or TRBV12-4 and TRBJ2-2, with 7 bases aligning to TRBD1. The CDR3 has 15 residues. Germline trimming cut 5 bases from V and 2 bases from J; bases unmatched to any gene: 5.

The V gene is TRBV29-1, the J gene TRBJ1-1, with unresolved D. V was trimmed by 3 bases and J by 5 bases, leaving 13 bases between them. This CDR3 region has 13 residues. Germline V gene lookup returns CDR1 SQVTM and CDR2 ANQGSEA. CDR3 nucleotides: TGCAGCGTTGATTTGGGGAGGGAAACTGAAGCTTTCTTT. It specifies CSVDLGRETEAFF.

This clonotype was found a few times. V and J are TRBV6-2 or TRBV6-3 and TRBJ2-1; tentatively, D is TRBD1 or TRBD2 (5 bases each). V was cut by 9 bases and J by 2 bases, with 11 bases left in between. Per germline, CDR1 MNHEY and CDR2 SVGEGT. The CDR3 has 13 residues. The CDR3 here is CASRDLPYNEQFF. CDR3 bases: TGTGCCAGTCGGGACCTCCCCTACAATGAGCAGTTCTTC.

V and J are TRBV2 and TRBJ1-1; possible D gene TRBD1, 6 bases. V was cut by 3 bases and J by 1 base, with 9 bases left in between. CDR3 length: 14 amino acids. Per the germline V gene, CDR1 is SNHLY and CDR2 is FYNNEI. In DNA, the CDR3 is TGTGCCAGCAGTGACGACAGGAAGAACACTGAAGCTTTCTTT. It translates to CASSDDRKNTEAFF.

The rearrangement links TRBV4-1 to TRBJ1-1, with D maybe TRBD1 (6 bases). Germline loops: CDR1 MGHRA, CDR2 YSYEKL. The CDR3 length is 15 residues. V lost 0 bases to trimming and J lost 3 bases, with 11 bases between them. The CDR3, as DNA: TGCGCCAGCAGCCAAGAGACAGGCTGGGACACTGAAGCTTTCTTT. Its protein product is CASSQETGWDTEAFF.

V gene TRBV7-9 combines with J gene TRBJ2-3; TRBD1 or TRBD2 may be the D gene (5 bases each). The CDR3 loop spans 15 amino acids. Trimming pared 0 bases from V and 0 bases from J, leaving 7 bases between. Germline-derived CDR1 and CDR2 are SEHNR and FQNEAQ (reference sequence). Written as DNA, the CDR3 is TGTGCCAGCAGCTTAGCGGGGGTTAGCACAGATACGCAGTATTTT. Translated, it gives CASSLAGVSTDTQYF.

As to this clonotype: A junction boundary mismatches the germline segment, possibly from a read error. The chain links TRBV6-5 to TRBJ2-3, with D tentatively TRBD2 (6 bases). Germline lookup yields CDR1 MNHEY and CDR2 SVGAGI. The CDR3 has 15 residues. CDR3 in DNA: TGTGCCAACAGTTACTCGGAGGGGAGGTGGAATACGCAGTATTTT. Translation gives CANSYSEGRWNTQYF.

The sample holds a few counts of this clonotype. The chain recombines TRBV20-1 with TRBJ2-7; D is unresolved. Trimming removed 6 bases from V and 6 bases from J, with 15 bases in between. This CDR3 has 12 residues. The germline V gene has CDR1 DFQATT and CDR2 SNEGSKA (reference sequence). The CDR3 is CSATVGRIEQYF. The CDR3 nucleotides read TGCAGTGCGACGGTTGGGCGCATCGAGCAGTACTTC.

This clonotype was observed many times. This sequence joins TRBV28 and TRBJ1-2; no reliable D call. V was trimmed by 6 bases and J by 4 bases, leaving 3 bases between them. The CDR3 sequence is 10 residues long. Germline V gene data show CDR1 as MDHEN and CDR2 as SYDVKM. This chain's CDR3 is CASSSYGYTF. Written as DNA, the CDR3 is TGTGCCAGCAGCTCCTATGGCTACACCTTC.

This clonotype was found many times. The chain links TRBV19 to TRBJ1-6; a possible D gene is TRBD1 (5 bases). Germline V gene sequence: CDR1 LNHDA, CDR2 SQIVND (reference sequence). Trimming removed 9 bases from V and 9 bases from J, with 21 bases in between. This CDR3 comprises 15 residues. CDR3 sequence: CASKIDSKRGSPLHF. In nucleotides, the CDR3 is TGTGCCAGCAAGATTGACAGCAAAAGGGGTTCACCCCTCCACTTT.

The CDR3 nucleotides are TGTGCCAGCAGCCAAAGCGGGCCGGCCATCAGGGAGCTGTTTTTT. Protein: CASSQSGPAIRELFF. The genes are TRBV3-1 and TRBJ2-2, with D possibly matching TRBD2 (6 bases). The V gene's germline CDR1 is LGHDT and CDR2 YNNKEL (reference sequence). CDR3 length: 15 amino acids. V lost 2 bases and J lost 9, with 16 bases in between.

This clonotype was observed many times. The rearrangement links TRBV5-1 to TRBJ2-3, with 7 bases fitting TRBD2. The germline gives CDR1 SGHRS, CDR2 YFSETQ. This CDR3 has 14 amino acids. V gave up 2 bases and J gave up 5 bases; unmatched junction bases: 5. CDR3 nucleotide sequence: TGCGCCAGCAGCTTTGGTGCGGGGGAAGATACGCAGTATTTT. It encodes CASSFGAGEDTQYF.

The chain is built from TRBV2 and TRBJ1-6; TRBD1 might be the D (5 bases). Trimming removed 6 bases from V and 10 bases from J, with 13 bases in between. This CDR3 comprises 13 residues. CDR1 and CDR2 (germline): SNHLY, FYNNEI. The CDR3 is CASRPDRGSPLHF. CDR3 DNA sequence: TGTGCCAGCAGACCCGACAGAGGGTCACCCCTCCACTTT.

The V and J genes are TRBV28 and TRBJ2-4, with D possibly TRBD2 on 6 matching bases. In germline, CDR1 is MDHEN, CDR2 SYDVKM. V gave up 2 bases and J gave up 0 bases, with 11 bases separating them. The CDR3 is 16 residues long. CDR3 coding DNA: TGTGCCAGCAGTTTAGGAGGGAATGGAGCCAAAAACATTCAGTACTTC. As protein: CASSLGGNGAKNIQYF.

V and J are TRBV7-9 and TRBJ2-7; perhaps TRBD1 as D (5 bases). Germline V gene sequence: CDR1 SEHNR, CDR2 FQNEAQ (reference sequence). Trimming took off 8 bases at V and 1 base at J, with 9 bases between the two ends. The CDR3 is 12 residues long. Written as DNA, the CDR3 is TGTGCCAGCGGTCGACAGTCCTACGAGCAGTACGTC. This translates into CASGRQSYEQYV.

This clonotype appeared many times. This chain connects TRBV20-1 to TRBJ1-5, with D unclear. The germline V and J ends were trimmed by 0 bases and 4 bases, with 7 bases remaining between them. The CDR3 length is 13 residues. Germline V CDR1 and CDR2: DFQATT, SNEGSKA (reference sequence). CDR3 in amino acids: CSARETGNQPQHF. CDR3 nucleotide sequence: TGCAGTGCTAGAGAGACGGGAAATCAGCCCCAGCATTTT.

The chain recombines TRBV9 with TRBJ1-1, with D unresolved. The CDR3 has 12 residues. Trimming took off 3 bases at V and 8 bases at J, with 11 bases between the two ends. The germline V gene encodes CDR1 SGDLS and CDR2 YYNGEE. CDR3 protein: CASSARDHEAFF. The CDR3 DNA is TGTGCCAGCAGCGCGAGGGATCACGAAGCTTTCTTT.

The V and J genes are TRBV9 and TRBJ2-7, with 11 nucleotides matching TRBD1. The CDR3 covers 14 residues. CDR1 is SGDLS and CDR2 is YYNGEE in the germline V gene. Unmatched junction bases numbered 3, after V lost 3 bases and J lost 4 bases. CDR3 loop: CASSDGQGAYEQYF. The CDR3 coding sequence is TGTGCCAGCAGCGACGGACAGGGGGCTTACGAGCAGTACTTC.